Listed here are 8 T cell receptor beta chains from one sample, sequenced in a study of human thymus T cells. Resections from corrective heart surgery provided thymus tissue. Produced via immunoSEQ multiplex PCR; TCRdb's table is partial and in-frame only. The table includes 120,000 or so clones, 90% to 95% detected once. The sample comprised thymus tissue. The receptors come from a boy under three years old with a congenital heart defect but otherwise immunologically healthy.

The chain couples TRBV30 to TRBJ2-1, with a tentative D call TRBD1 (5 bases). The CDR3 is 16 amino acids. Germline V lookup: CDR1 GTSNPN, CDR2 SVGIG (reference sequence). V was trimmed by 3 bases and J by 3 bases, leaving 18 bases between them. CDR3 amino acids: CAWSGSLAGIYNEQFF. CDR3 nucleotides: TGTGCCTGGAGCGGATCCCTGGCAGGGATCTACAATGAGCAGTTCTTC.

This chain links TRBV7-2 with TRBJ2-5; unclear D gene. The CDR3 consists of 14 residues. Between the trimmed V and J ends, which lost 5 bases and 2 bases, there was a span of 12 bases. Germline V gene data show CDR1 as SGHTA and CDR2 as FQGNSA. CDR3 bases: TGTGCCAGCAGCCTAGGATACAGACAAGAGACCCAGTACTTC. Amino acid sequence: CASSLGYRQETQYF.

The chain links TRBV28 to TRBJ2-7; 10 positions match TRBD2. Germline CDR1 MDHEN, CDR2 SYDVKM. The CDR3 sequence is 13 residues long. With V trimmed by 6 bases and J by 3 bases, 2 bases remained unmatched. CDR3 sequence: CASRRLAGYEQYF. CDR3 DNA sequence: TGTGCCAGCAGGCGACTAGCGGGCTACGAGCAGTACTTC.

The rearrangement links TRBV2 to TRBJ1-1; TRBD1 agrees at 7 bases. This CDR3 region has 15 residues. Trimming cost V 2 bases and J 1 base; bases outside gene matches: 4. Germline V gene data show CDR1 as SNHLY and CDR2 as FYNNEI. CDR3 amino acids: CASSERRGPNTEAFF. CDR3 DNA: TGTGCCAGCAGTGAAAGGAGGGGGCCGAACACTGAAGCTTTCTTT.

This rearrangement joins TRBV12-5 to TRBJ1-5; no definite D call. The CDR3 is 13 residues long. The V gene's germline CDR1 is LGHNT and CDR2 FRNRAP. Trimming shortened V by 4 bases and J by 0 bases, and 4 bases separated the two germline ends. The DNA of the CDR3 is TGTGCTAGTGGTTCAAGTAGCAATCAGCCCCAGCATTTT. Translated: CASGSSSNQPQHF.

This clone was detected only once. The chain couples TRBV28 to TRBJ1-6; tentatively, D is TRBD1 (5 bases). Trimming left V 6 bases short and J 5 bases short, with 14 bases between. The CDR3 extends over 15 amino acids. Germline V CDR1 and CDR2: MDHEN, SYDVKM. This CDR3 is CASRGQGKNNSPLHF. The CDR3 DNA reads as TGTGCCAGCAGAGGTCAGGGCAAAAATAATTCACCCCTCCACTTT.

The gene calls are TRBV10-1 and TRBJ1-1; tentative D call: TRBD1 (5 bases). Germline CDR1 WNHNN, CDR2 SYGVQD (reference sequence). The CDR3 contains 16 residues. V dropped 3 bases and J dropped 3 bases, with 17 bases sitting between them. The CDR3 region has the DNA TGCGCCAGCAGTGATCTAGCGGGGGGAGGAGACACTGAAGCTTTCTTT. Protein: CASSDLAGGGDTEAFF.

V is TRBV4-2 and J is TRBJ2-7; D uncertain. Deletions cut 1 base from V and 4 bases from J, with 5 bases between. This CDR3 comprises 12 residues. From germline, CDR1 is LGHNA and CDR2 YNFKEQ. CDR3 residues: CASSQVGYEQYF. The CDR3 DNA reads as TGTGCCAGCAGCCAAGTCGGTTACGAGCAGTACTTC.